This T cell receptor (beta chain) was profiled in a study of blood T cell repertoires in COVID-19. TCRdb's table, derived via immunoSEQ multiplex PCR, lists solely in-frame clones and lacks some. The sample yields about 44,000 clones, about 90% seen once. The clonotype originates from a human donor in a cohort sampled during active COVID-19. Sequences were obtained from peripheral blood.

Here the CDR3 reads CASSDPSGTGDYEQYF. The CDR3 bases are TGTGCCAGCAGTGACCCGTCCGGGACAGGGGACTACGAGCAGTACTTC. The V gene is TRBV25-1, the J gene TRBJ2-7, with TRBD1 matching over 10 bases. The J segment lost 3 bases and the V segment lost 3 bases, leaving 8 bases of the junction unmatched. This CDR3 region has 16 residues. Germline CDR1 is MGHDK and CDR2 is SYGVNS.